The 23 T cell receptor beta chains in this list originate from one sample, sequenced in a study of blood T cell repertoires in COVID-19. Assay: immunoSEQ multiplex PCR; the TCRdb copy retains only in-frame clones and omits some. The data contain about 170,000 clones, roughly 90% of them seen just once; the ten biggest clones take up roughly 26%. The sample consisted of peripheral blood. The receptors originated from a man aged 55 to 70 with acute or convalescent COVID-19.

The chain combines TRBV7-2 with TRBJ2-2; D is possibly TRBD2 (5 bases). Germline-derived CDR1 and CDR2 are SGHTA and FQGNSA. This CDR3 has 13 amino acids. V was cut by 6 bases and J by 1 base, with 6 bases left in between. CDR3 protein: CASRGLNTGELFF. In DNA, the CDR3 is TGTGCCAGCAGAGGACTGAACACCGGGGAGCTGTTTTTT.

V usage is TRBV6-5 and J usage is TRBJ1-5; 8 nucleotides align to TRBD1. The CDR3 sequence is 13 residues long. V was clipped by 7 bases and J by 5 bases; unmatched bases: 4. Germline assignment: CDR1 MNHEY and CDR2 SVGAGI. This CDR3 reads CASTGQGYQPQHF. In nucleotides, the CDR3 is TGTGCCAGCACCGGACAGGGCTATCAGCCCCAGCATTTT.

The chain has TRBV27 and TRBJ2-7; 8 bases agree with TRBD2. The CDR3 sequence is 14 residues long. With 3 bases clipped from V and 2 bases from J, the junction kept 3 bases outside the gene matches. Germline V gives CDR1 MNHEY, CDR2 SMNVEV (reference sequence). The CDR3 region has the DNA TGTGCCAGCAGTTTTAGGCGGGAGGCCTACGAGCAGTACTTC. Translation: CASSFRREAYEQYF.

This rearrangement joins TRBV10-3 to TRBJ1-5; TRBD1 aligns across 7 bases. Looked up from germline, CDR1 is ENHRY and CDR2 is SYGVKD. Germline trimming cut 0 bases from V and 4 bases from J; bases unmatched to any gene: 0. The CDR3 contains 14 residues. This chain's CDR3 is CAISESTGNQPQHF. The CDR3 DNA is TGTGCCATCAGTGAGTCGACAGGGAATCAGCCCCAGCATTTT.

The table lists this clone with a count of one. V usage is TRBV7-3 and J usage is TRBJ2-3, with a tentative D call TRBD2 (5 bases). CDR3 length: 15 amino acids. V was clipped by 5 bases and J by 1 base, with 13 bases between them. The V gene's germline CDR1 is SGHTA and CDR2 FQGTGA. CDR3 sequence reads: CASSLLGGRTDTQYF. The CDR3 bases are TGTGCCAGCAGCCTTCTTGGCGGGCGCACAGATACGCAGTATTTT.

This clone was picked up one time. The CDR3 loop reads CASSPAGRGSYNEQFF. CDR3 bases: TGTGCCAGCAGCCCCGCCGGGAGAGGCTCCTACAATGAGCAGTTCTTC. The gene calls are TRBV7-3 and TRBJ2-1; TRBD2 might be the D (6 bases). CDR3 length: 16 amino acids. V shed 5 bases and J shed 0 bases, with 14 bases lying between them. Per germline, CDR1 SGHTA and CDR2 FQGTGA.

The chain has TRBV5-6 and TRBJ1-4, with D uncertain. The V end lost 5 bases, the J end lost 0 bases, and 8 bases lay between the germline ends. Germline V CDR1 and CDR2: SGHDT, YYEEEE. The CDR3 consists of 14 residues. The CDR3: CASSSDATNEKLFF. CDR3 sequence (DNA): TGTGCCAGCAGTTCAGATGCAACTAATGAAAAACTGTTTTTT.

The gene calls are TRBV9 and TRBJ1-1; TRBD1 is a possible D gene (5 bases). This CDR3 spans 13 amino acids. Per the germline V gene, CDR1 is SGDLS and CDR2 is YYNGEE. V lost 0 bases, J lost 3 bases, and 6 bases lay in between. The CDR3: CASSVGGDTEAFF. DNA for the CDR3: TGTGCCAGCAGCGTAGGGGGGGACACTGAAGCTTTCTTT.

The chain joins TRBV30 to TRBJ1-2; 9 bases are a match to TRBD1. CDR3 length: 14 residues. CDR1 and CDR2 (germline): GTSNPN, SVGIG (reference sequence). Trimming at V came to 2 bases and at J to 4 bases, leaving 5 bases not matched to a gene. The CDR3 sequence: CAWSTGTGSYGYTF. The CDR3 nucleotides are TGTGCCTGGAGTACCGGGACAGGGAGCTATGGCTACACCTTC.

Only a few counts were recorded for this clone. The V call is TRBV30, the J call TRBJ2-7; a possible D gene is TRBD1 (6 bases). The CDR3 runs to 13 residues. V was cut by 4 bases and J by 6 bases, with 16 bases left in between. Germline lookup yields CDR1 GTSNPN and CDR2 SVGIG (reference sequence). The CDR3 DNA reads as TGTGCCTGGACCCGACAAGGGGGTTCCGAGCAGTACGTC. Translating gives CAWTRQGGSEQYV.

The V and J genes are TRBV24-1 and TRBJ2-1; 9 bases are a match to TRBD1. Germline CDR1 is KGHDR and CDR2 is SFDVKD. The CDR3 contains 15 residues. The J segment lost 6 bases and the V segment lost 4 bases, leaving 6 bases of the junction unmatched. The CDR3 spells CATSDRGQGRNEQFF. The CDR3 DNA is TGTGCCACCAGTGACCGGGGACAGGGTCGCAATGAGCAGTTCTTC.

The V and J genes are TRBV12-3 or TRBV12-4 and TRBJ1-1, with 9 bases that match TRBD1. The CDR3 is 13 amino acids. With V trimmed by 6 bases and J by 10 bases, 9 bases remained unmatched. The CDR3: CASSQGQGRLAFF. The CDR3 region has the DNA TGTGCCAGCAGCCAAGGACAGGGGAGGTTAGCTTTCTTT.

The chain has TRBV7-6 and TRBJ2-7, with D hard to call. The CDR3 length is 12 residues. Between the trimmed V and J ends, which lost 5 bases and 0 bases, there was a span of 5 bases. In germline, CDR1 is SGHVS, CDR2 FNYEAQ. The CDR3 DNA reads TGTGCCAGCAGCCCGAGCTCCTACGAGCAGTACTTC. This sequence encodes CASSPSSYEQYF.

The rearrangement uses TRBV6-5 and TRBJ2-2; TRBD2 agrees at 7 bases. CDR3 length equals 14 residues. Per germline, CDR1 MNHEY and CDR2 SVGAGI. Trimming cost V 10 bases and J 4 bases; bases outside gene matches: 9. This CDR3 is CATREAGPTGELFF. CDR3 DNA sequence: TGTGCCACTCGGGAAGCGGGGCCCACCGGGGAGCTGTTTTTT.

This clone was counted once. The chain couples TRBV5-1 to TRBJ2-2, with 11 bases lining up with TRBD2. Germline CDR1 SGHRS, CDR2 YFSETQ. This CDR3 is built from 15 residues. Unmatched junction bases numbered 2, after V lost 4 bases and J lost 3 bases. CDR3 bases: TGCGCCAGCAGCCTGGGACTAGCGGACACCGGGGAGCTGTTTTTT. Residues: CASSLGLADTGELFF.

As for this clone: The junction departs from the called germline gene at one end, perhaps through a read error. The rearrangement links TRBV7-9 to TRBJ2-7; 9 bases are shared with TRBD1. The length of the CDR3 is 13 residues. CDR1 and CDR2 from the germline V gene are SEHNR and FQNEAQ (reference sequence). In nucleotides, the CDR3 is TGTGCCAGCAGCGCCGGGACAGGGTACGGGCAGTACTTC. It yields the protein CASSAGTGYGQYF.

This sequence joins TRBV27 and TRBJ1-3, with 8 bases aligning to TRBD1. The V gene end was trimmed by 7 bases and the J gene end by 5 bases; junction bases not matched to a gene: 16. The CDR3 consists of 17 residues. CDR1 is MNHEY, CDR2 SMNVEV, per germline (reference sequence). The CDR3 DNA sequence: TGTGCCAGCAACAGGGTTAACCGGCAGGGGGCGCGAAACACCATATATTTT. As protein: CASNRVNRQGARNTIYF.

This clone has just one count. The chain links TRBV7-2 to TRBJ1-5; no definite D call. The CDR3 loop spans 16 amino acids. V lost 1 base to trimming and J lost 0 bases, with 10 bases between them. Germline CDR1 and CDR2: SGHTA and FQGNSA. The CDR3 sequence is CASSLVGGNSNQPQHF. The CDR3 DNA reads as TGTGCCAGCAGCTTAGTGGGAGGGAATAGCAATCAGCCCCAGCATTTT. Drawing the rest from reference TRBV7-2 and TRBJ1-5, the complete variable domain is GAGVSQSPSNKVTEKGKDVELRCDPISGHTALYWYRQSLGQGLEFLIYFQGNSAPDKSGLPSDRFSAERTGGSVSTLTIQRTQQEDSAVYLCASSLVGGNSNQPQHFGDGTRLSIL.

The V and J genes are TRBV19 and TRBJ2-1; 8 nucleotides line up with TRBD2. The CDR3 is 13 amino acids. The V gene end was trimmed by 5 bases and the J gene end by 6 bases; junction bases not matched to a gene: 3. CDR1 is LNHDA, CDR2 SQIVND, per germline (reference sequence). CDR3 nucleotides: TGTGCCAGTAGTCTCACTAGCGGCAATGAGCAGTTCTTC. It is translated as CASSLTSGNEQFF.

This rearrangement joins TRBV27 to TRBJ2-7; 10 bases line up with TRBD2. With 3 bases clipped from V and 5 bases from J, the junction kept 1 base outside the gene matches. This CDR3 contains 13 residues. CDR1 is MNHEY and CDR2 is SMNVEV in the germline V gene (reference sequence). DNA of the CDR3: TGTGCCAGCAGTTTCCTAGCGGGAGACGAGCAGTACTTC. Its protein product is CASSFLAGDEQYF.

The chain carries TRBV13 and TRBJ2-3; no clear D gene. The CDR3 has 14 residues. The ends were cut back, 0 bases at V and 4 bases at J, with 8 bases in the middle. The V gene's germline CDR1 is PRHDT and CDR2 FYEKMQ (reference sequence). The CDR3 DNA reads TGTGCCAGCAGCTTAGGGAGGTTCTCAGATACGCAGTATTTT. Translated: CASSLGRFSDTQYF.

This clone was counted a few times. The gene calls are TRBV5-4 and TRBJ2-7; 9 bases fit TRBD1. After removal of 4 bases from V and 3 bases from J, the junction contained 2 bases not matched to a gene. CDR1 is SGHNT and CDR2 is YYREEE in the germline V gene (reference sequence). This CDR3 is built from 13 residues. The CDR3 DNA reads TGTGCCAGCAGCCTGGACAGGGGCTACGAGCAGTACGTC. Amino acid sequence: CASSLDRGYEQYV.

With regard to this clone: Other nucleotide sequences from this sample produce the same CDR3. The chain employs TRBV19 and TRBJ1-5; D ambiguous. Trimming shortened V by 3 bases and J by 0 bases, and 6 bases separated the two germline ends. This CDR3 is 14 amino acids long. CDR1 LNHDA and CDR2 SQIVND come from the germline V gene (reference sequence). The CDR3 DNA is TGTGCCAGTAGTATGGGAGGTAGCAATCAGCCCCAGCATTTT. Encoded protein: CASSMGGSNQPQHF.